This T cell receptor (beta chain) originates from a study of cytotoxic CD8 clonotypes in ibrutinib-treated CLL. About the research overall: Among responders, about 25 were partial and 2 complete; after median roughly 70 months, 14 stayed remitted and roughly 12 progressed. The study, taken as a whole, reports: Clonality was higher at ibrutinib response and returned toward baseline at progression. At baseline, clonality was higher than in age-matched healthy donors and correlated with CD8+ counts.

The assay was immunoSEQ multiplex PCR, and TCRdb's table has in-frame clones only and misses some. The sample has about 330,000 clones; roughly 70% are singletons. Comment on this clone: As yet, its antigen is unknown. The same CDR3 also results from other DNA sequences found in this sample.

Around 2 micrograms of genomic DNA came from cryopreserved PBMCs for TCR beta libraries. Per germline, CDR1 SQVTM and CDR2 ANQGSEA. Trimming shortened V by 6 bases and J by 0 bases, and 9 bases separated the two germline ends. The CDR3 has 12 amino acids. The source was PBMCs, collected after 36 months of ibrutinib treatment. This TCR was sampled from a human donor with chronic lymphocytic leukemia. The rearrangement uses TRBV29-1 and TRBJ2-7, with D perhaps TRBD2 (5 bases). For the CDR3, the DNA is TGCAGCGTCCGACGGGACTCCTACGAGCAGTACTTC. It codes for CSVRRDSYEQYF.